This T cell receptor (beta chain) was sequenced for a study of cytomegalovirus exposure and HLA in healthy donors. Researchers ran the PCR with 60 Vbeta and 13 Jbeta primers. Some clones are missing from TCRdb's copy, which holds only in-frame ones; the method was immunoSEQ multiplex PCR. The data contain 150,000 to 170,000 clones, roughly 80% of them singletons. To note about this clone: Its antigen is not identified.

General study results and limits: A later examination showed that TCR association rates differed by HLA locus, with DRB1 most and HLA-C fewest.

The specimen was PBMCs. The receptor's source is a woman aged 40 to 49 in good health and CMV-seronegative.

CDR3 bases: TGTGCCAGCAGCAGAACAGGGTCCGACAGGGAGCCCCAGCATTTT. This translates into CASSRTGSDREPQHF. The V call is TRBV7-9, the J call TRBJ1-5, with TRBD1 matching over 7 bases. CDR1 and CDR2 (germline): SEHNR, FQNEAQ (reference sequence). The J segment lost 8 bases and the V segment lost 5 bases, leaving 12 bases of the junction unmatched. The CDR3 totals 15 residues.